This T cell receptor beta chain was identified during a study of T cells after posttransplantation cyclophosphamide. Study results and limitations: Donor-recipient repertoire similarity was low at 1-2 months, rising over year one.

Libraries were prepared by immunoSEQ multiplex PCR; TCRdb keeps only in-frame clonotypes and omits some of them. The sample has 30,000 or so clones, 80% to 90% seen once. As to this clone: Its antigen is undetermined.

V lost 5 bases and J lost 4; bases outside the gene matches: 9. This CDR3 comprises 16 residues. The germline gives CDR1 SEHNR, CDR2 FQNEAQ (reference sequence). The V call is TRBV7-9, the J call TRBJ2-5, with 11 positions matching TRBD2. The clonotype originates from a woman aged 40 to 50 with a blood cancer, CMV-positive, and with a related stem cell donor. The sample taken for sequencing was PBMCs. CDR3 sequence reads: CASSPRLAGGGETQYF. CDR3 DNA: TGTGCCAGCAGCCCTCGCCTAGCGGGGGGTGGAGAGACCCAGTACTTC.